This entry lists 7 T cell receptor beta chains sequenced from one sample in a study of cytomegalovirus exposure and HLA in healthy donors. Researchers ran the PCR with 60 Vbeta and 13 Jbeta primers. Assay: immunoSEQ multiplex PCR; the TCRdb copy retains only in-frame clones and omits some. The sample contains 250,000 to 350,000 clones, 70% to 90% of which appear only once. The sample comprised PBMCs. These receptors were taken from a woman aged 18-30 years in good health and CMV-seronegative.

The J gene is TRBJ2-5, the V gene TRBV5-1, with 11 positions matching TRBD2. The CDR3 has 15 residues. The ends lost 1 base at V and 4 bases at J; junction bases unmatched: 3. Germline-derived CDR1 and CDR2 are SGHRS and YFSETQ. The CDR3 reads CASSLTSGGGETQYF. CDR3 bases: TGCGCCAGCAGCTTGACTAGCGGGGGAGGAGAGACCCAGTACTTC.

This clone has a single count. The chain couples TRBV18 to TRBJ1-5; tentatively, D is TRBD1 (5 bases). The CDR3 extends over 17 amino acids. Germline CDR1 KGHSH, CDR2 LQKENI. V was clipped by 3 bases and J by 3 bases, with 18 bases between them. The CDR3 coding sequence is TGTGCCAGCTCACCCCCATCGGGAGGGGTTTTCAATCAGCCCCAGCATTTT. Its translation is CASSPPSGGVFNQPQHF.

This clone was found once. The chain employs TRBV6-4 and TRBJ1-2; D is ambiguous. The CDR3 sequence is 14 residues long. The germline V gene has CDR1 MRHNA and CDR2 SNTAGT. Trimming shortened V by 5 bases and J by 3 bases, and 13 bases separated the two germline ends. As DNA, the CDR3 is TGTGCCAGCAGTTTTTTCGCGGTTTACTATGGCTACACCTTC. Its protein product is CASSFFAVYYGYTF.

The CDR3 coding sequence is TGTGCCAGCTCACCTGCCGGGTGGCTAGACGAGCAGTACTTC. Its protein is CASSPAGWLDEQYF. The rearrangement links TRBV18 to TRBJ2-7, with no clear D. Germline CDR1 is KGHSH and CDR2 is LQKENI. Trimming took off 3 bases at V and 5 bases at J, with 14 bases between the two ends. The length of the CDR3 is 14 residues. Together with reference TRBV18 and TRBJ2-7, the CDR3 gives the full variable domain: NAGVMQNPRHLVRRRGQEARLRCSPMKGHSHVYWYRQLPEEGLKFMVYLQKENIIDESGMPKERFSAEFPKEGPSILRIQQVVRGDSAAYFCASSPAGWLDEQYFGPGTRLTVT.

This clone was counted a single time. The DNA for the CDR3 is TGTGCCAGCACCGGATCCACAGGGGGCTGGTATGGCTACACCTTC. The encoded protein is CASTGSTGGWYGYTF. This chain uses TRBV9 with TRBJ1-2; 9 bases match TRBD1. This CDR3 is built from 15 residues. Per the germline V gene, CDR1 is SGDLS and CDR2 is YYNGEE. With 6 bases clipped from V and 5 bases from J, the junction kept 11 bases outside the gene matches.

J is TRBJ1-3 and V is TRBV18, with D maybe TRBD1 (6 bases). The V gene lost 2 bases and the J gene lost 3 bases, with 11 bases spanning the gap. CDR3 length: 15 residues. CDR1 and CDR2 (germline): KGHSH, LQKENI. DNA of the CDR3: TGTGCCAGCTCACCAACAGGGTCTTATGGAAACACCATATATTTT. This encodes CASSPTGSYGNTIYF.

The chain employs TRBV4-1 and TRBJ1-3; the D gene is possibly TRBD1 (5 bases). Germline V lookup: CDR1 MGHRA, CDR2 YSYEKL. Trimming cost V 4 bases and J 0 bases, with 16 bases left between them. The CDR3 is made up of 17 amino acids. CDR3 sequence: CASSPAPTGSSGNTIYF. DNA for the CDR3: TGCGCCAGCAGCCCCGCCCCCACAGGAAGCTCTGGAAACACCATATATTTT.